Each of the 14 T cell receptor beta chains below was sequenced from the same sample in a study of T cell responses to AZD1222 COVID-19 vaccine. The repertoire was sequenced with immunoSEQ multiplex PCR; TCRdb's copy has only in-frame clones and lacks some. The sample has roughly 130,000 clones, around 90% seen once. This material consisted of peripheral blood, taken on day 0 of AZD1222 vaccination. The receptors here all came from an adult in good health.

This clone was detected a few times. The V and J genes are TRBV5-1 and TRBJ2-3, with 7 bases matching TRBD1. CDR3 length equals 15 residues. Germline trimming cut 4 bases from V and 8 bases from J; bases unmatched to any gene: 13. CDR1 SGHRS and CDR2 YFSETQ come from the germline V gene. The CDR3 DNA sequence: TGCGCCAGCAGCGGGGTGACAGGGAGAAAGGGTACGCAGTATTTT. It specifies CASSGVTGRKGTQYF.

This clone has a single count. The chain has TRBV6-5 and TRBJ2-1, with 8 positions matching TRBD1. The CDR3 length is 15 residues. In germline, CDR1 is MNHEY, CDR2 SVGAGI. Trimming removed 5 bases from V and 2 bases from J; junction bases left unmatched: 5. The CDR3 bases are TGTGCCAGCAGTCGGGGACAGGCCGCCTACAATGAGCAGTTCTTC. Amino acids: CASSRGQAAYNEQFF.

The chain employs TRBV11-2 and TRBJ2-2; TRBD2 aligns across 7 bases. Germline loops: CDR1 SGHAT, CDR2 FQNNGV. The CDR3 has 14 residues. Losses at the gene ends were 5 bases for V and 5 bases for J; bases not matched to a gene: 5. CDR3 coding DNA: TGTGCCAGCAGCCCGGGGGGTAGAACCGGGGAGCTGTTTTTT. As protein: CASSPGGRTGELFF.

This clone has just a few counts. V is TRBV3-1 (or the pseudogene TRBV3-2) and J is TRBJ2-5; D may be TRBD1 or TRBD2 (5 bases each). Germline V gene sequence: CDR1 LGHDT, CDR2 YNNKEL (reference sequence). The CDR3 is 13 amino acids. V lost 3 bases to trimming and J lost 3 bases, with 8 bases between them. The CDR3 protein is CASSQGREETQYF. The CDR3 DNA reads TGTGCCAGCAGCCAGGGACGGGAAGAGACCCAGTACTTC.

This chain links TRBV5-1 with TRBJ2-7; either TRBD1 or TRBD2 may fit D (5 bases each). Per the germline V gene, CDR1 is SGHRS and CDR2 is YFSETQ. The CDR3 length is 14 residues. Trimming removed 2 bases from V and 6 bases from J, with 15 bases in between. CDR3 protein: CASSLGALGLEQYF. DNA for the CDR3: TGCGCCAGCAGCTTAGGGGCCCTCGGACTCGAGCAGTACTTC.

The genes are TRBV19 and TRBJ2-2; tentatively, D is TRBD2 (6 bases). CDR3 length equals 12 residues. In germline, CDR1 is LNHDA, CDR2 SQIVND (reference sequence). V lost 9 bases, J lost 5 bases, and 10 bases lay in between. CDR3 region: CASHGGTGELFF. In nucleotides, the CDR3 is TGTGCCAGCCACGGGGGTACCGGGGAGCTGTTTTTT.

V gene TRBV7-3 combines with J gene TRBJ1-1; no definite D call. V lost 5 bases and J 1 base, leaving 5 bases between the germline ends. The CDR3 is made up of 12 amino acids. Germline values: CDR1 SGHTA, CDR2 FQGTGA. The CDR3 DNA follows: TGTGCCAGCAGCGCCCCGAACACTGAAGCTTTCTTT. Its protein is CASSAPNTEAFF.

CDR3 sequence reads: CAWSVAGGVTDTQYF. CDR3 DNA sequence: TGTGCCTGGAGTGTAGCGGGGGGGGTCACAGATACGCAGTATTTT. This chain links TRBV30 with TRBJ2-3, with TRBD2 matching 10 bases. With V trimmed by 0 bases and J by 2 bases, 2 bases remained unmatched. The germline CDR1 and CDR2 sequences are GTSNPN and SVGIG (reference sequence). The CDR3 runs to 15 residues.

V usage is TRBV29-1 and J usage is TRBJ2-5; tentatively, D is TRBD2 (5 bases). CDR3 length: 11 amino acids. Trimming pared 6 bases from V and 5 bases from J, leaving 10 bases between. The germline V gene encodes CDR1 SQVTM and CDR2 ANQGSEA. CDR3 nucleotide sequence: TGCAGCGTACTAGTTCGGGAGACCCAGTACTTC. Residues: CSVLVRETQYF.

The rearrangement uses TRBV6-5 and TRBJ1-1; D not certain. This CDR3 has 13 amino acids. Germline V gene lookup returns CDR1 MNHEY and CDR2 SVGAGI. V lost 4 bases and J 1 base, leaving 7 bases between the germline ends. CDR3 coding DNA: TGTGCCAGCAGTTTTGGAGAGAACACTGAAGCTTTCTTT. Amino acids: CASSFGENTEAFF.

The chain uses TRBV4-2 and TRBJ1-6; weak D call: TRBD1 (5 bases). The CDR3 extends over 15 amino acids. Trimming cost V 0 bases and J 9 bases, with 12 bases left between them. The germline CDR1 and CDR2 sequences are LGHNA and YNFKEQ. In DNA, the CDR3 is TGTGCCAGCAGCCAAGAAGGGCAGGGTTTTTCACCCCTCCACTTT. This gives the protein CASSQEGQGFSPLHF.

This chain links TRBV5-1 with TRBJ1-1; tentatively, D is TRBD1 (6 bases). The CDR3 consists of 15 residues. Per germline, CDR1 SGHRS and CDR2 YFSETQ. The V end lost 2 bases, the J end lost 2 bases, and 13 bases lay between the germline ends. CDR3 in amino acids: CASSFLGGPNTEAFF. CDR3 DNA: TGCGCCAGCAGCTTCCTGGGGGGCCCTAACACTGAAGCTTTCTTT.

The J gene is TRBJ2-1, the V gene TRBV11-2; D not certain. The CDR3 sequence is 17 residues long. Germline CDR1 SGHAT, CDR2 FQNNGV. Deletions cut 2 bases from V and 8 bases from J, with 22 bases between. In DNA form, the CDR3 reads TGTGCCAGCAGCTTATTCCATACCGGGTCCCCGTTCGATGAGCAGTTCTTC. Translation: CASSLFHTGSPFDEQFF.

The chain has TRBV18 and TRBJ2-5; no clear D. CDR1 and CDR2 (germline): KGHSH, LQKENI. Trimming took off 3 bases at V and 2 bases at J, with 10 bases between the two ends. The CDR3 loop spans 14 amino acids. CDR3 residues: CASSPSGRQETQYF. CDR3 bases: TGTGCCAGCTCACCCTCAGGCAGGCAAGAGACCCAGTACTTC.